This TCR beta chain is drawn from a study of cytomegalovirus exposure and HLA in healthy donors. Study in general: The Caucasian-associated ancestry cluster held over 80% of 300 to 500 genotyped donors. Points from the study as a whole: Later on, a genetic analysis was performed. It linked a missense variant in DCLRE1C with V- and J-gene trimming of TCR beta.

Primers: 60 Vbeta forward and 13 Jbeta reverse. Sequencing used immunoSEQ multiplex PCR; TCRdb keeps in-frame clones, though not all of them. The table lists 150,000 to 200,000 clones, 84% of them singletons. The V gene end was trimmed by 0 bases and the J gene end by 0 bases; junction bases not matched to a gene: 5. This CDR3 comprises 17 residues. Germline CDR1 reads SGDLS; CDR2 reads YYNGEE. This clone was seen a single time. Its antigen is unidentified. The sequence derives from a boy younger than 18 in good health and CMV-seronegative. Sequenced input: PBMCs. The chain uses TRBV9 and TRBJ2-1; 8 positions agree with TRBD2. The CDR3 reads CASSVAGGGSSYNEQFF. The CDR3 nucleotides are TGTGCCAGCAGCGTAGCGGGAGGGGGGAGCTCCTACAATGAGCAGTTCTTC.